The 11 T cell receptor beta chains given below trace back to one sample, sequenced in a study of T cell responses to AZD1222 COVID-19 vaccine. Assay: immunoSEQ multiplex PCR; the TCRdb copy retains only in-frame clones and omits some. This table has tens of thousands of clones, around nine tenths appearing once. The input for sequencing was peripheral blood, taken 28 days after the second AZD1222 dose. The origin of the receptors is an adult who received the AZD1222 COVID-19 vaccine.

This sequence joins TRBV2 and TRBJ2-7; 13 bases are a match to TRBD2. Germline-derived CDR1 and CDR2 are SNHLY and FYNNEI. The CDR3 sequence is 14 residues long. Trimming removed 8 bases from V and 5 bases from J; junction bases left unmatched: 6. The CDR3 sequence is CASSGTSGKDEQYF. CDR3 coding DNA: TGTGCCAGCTCCGGGACTAGCGGGAAGGACGAGCAGTACTTC.

This clone was found a few times. The chain combines TRBV6-5 with TRBJ2-3; D is unresolved. This CDR3 spans 14 amino acids. Germline values: CDR1 MNHEY, CDR2 SVGAGI. Trimming shortened V by 6 bases and J by 1 base, and 11 bases separated the two germline ends. CDR3 coding DNA: TGTGCCAGCAGGTTGGACGCAGGCACAGATACGCAGTATTTT. Translating it yields CASRLDAGTDTQYF.

V gene TRBV9 combines with J gene TRBJ2-7, with TRBD1 as a possible D gene (6 bases). Trimming took 2 bases from V and 6 from J, leaving 12 bases between them. The CDR3 has 13 amino acids. Germline V gives CDR1 SGDLS, CDR2 YYNGEE. The CDR3 reads CASSVTGQSEQYF. For the CDR3, the DNA is TGTGCCAGCAGCGTGACAGGTCAGAGCGAGCAGTACTTC.

The chain recombines TRBV29-1 with TRBJ2-1; possibly TRBD1 or TRBD2 for D (5 bases each). The V gene's germline CDR1 is SQVTM and CDR2 ANQGSEA. This CDR3 has 16 amino acids. The germline V and J ends were trimmed by 8 bases and 9 bases, with 29 bases remaining between them. CDR3 sequence (DNA): TGCAGCCCGTTGTCCGAGGGACCGCCACCCTTAAGTGAGCAGTTCTTC. Protein sequence: CSPLSEGPPPLSEQFF.

The chain links TRBV5-1 to TRBJ2-5; D gene ambiguous. CDR1 is SGHRS, CDR2 YFSETQ, per germline. This CDR3 comprises 12 residues. V was trimmed by 1 base and J by 5 bases, leaving 6 bases between them. CDR3 nucleotide sequence: TGCGCCAGCAGCTTGTCATCGGAGACCCAGTACTTC. This sequence encodes CASSLSSETQYF. The full variable domain, rest sourced from reference TRBV5-1 and TRBJ2-5, is KAGVTQTPRYLIKTRGQQVTLSCSPISGHRSVSWYQQTPGQGLQFLFEYFSETQRNKGNFPGRFSGRQFSNSRSEMNVSTLELGDSALYLCASSLSSETQYFGPGTRLLVL.

The chain has TRBV5-1 and TRBJ2-6, with D possibly being TRBD1 (5 bases). The germline V and J ends were trimmed by 4 bases and 0 bases, with 8 bases remaining between them. CDR3 length: 15 amino acids. The V gene's germline CDR1 is SGHRS and CDR2 YFSETQ. The CDR3 sequence is CASSRDSSGANVLTF. In DNA, the CDR3 is TGCGCCAGCAGCCGTGACAGCTCTGGGGCCAACGTCCTGACTTTC. Full variable domain (outside the CDR3, taken from reference TRBV5-1 and TRBJ2-6): KAGVTQTPRYLIKTRGQQVTLSCSPISGHRSVSWYQQTPGQGLQFLFEYFSETQRNKGNFPGRFSGRQFSNSRSEMNVSTLELGDSALYLCASSRDSSGANVLTFGAGSRLTVL.

The V call is TRBV9, the J call TRBJ2-1, with 11 bases matching TRBD2. The CDR3 has 15 amino acids. The V segment lost 3 bases and the J segment 6 bases; nucleotides outside the gene matches: 5. Germline loops: CDR1 SGDLS, CDR2 YYNGEE. DNA of the CDR3: TGTGCCAGCAGCGAGCTGGGACTAGCGGTCAATGAGCAGTTCTTC. Protein: CASSELGLAVNEQFF.

Worth noting for this clone: One end of the junction is discordant with germline, which a read error may explain. The chain links TRBV2 to TRBJ1-2; TRBD1 is a possible D gene (5 bases). CDR1 SNHLY and CDR2 FYNNEI come from the germline V gene. This CDR3 contains 12 residues. In nucleotides, the CDR3 is TGTGCCAGCAGTGAGGTGGGGCGTATTAGGGCCTTC. This encodes CASSEVGRIRAF.

The chain is built from TRBV6-5 and TRBJ1-2; perhaps TRBD1 as D (5 bases). Germline lookup yields CDR1 MNHEY and CDR2 SVGAGI. The V and J ends lost 7 bases and 3 bases respectively, with 15 bases between them. This CDR3 is built from 14 residues. The CDR3 loop reads CASIRAGRDYGYTF. In DNA form, the CDR3 reads TGTGCCAGCATTCGGGCGGGCAGGGACTATGGCTACACCTTC.

The chain links TRBV28 to TRBJ2-7, with D possibly being TRBD1 or TRBD2 (5 bases each). Germline V gives CDR1 MDHEN, CDR2 SYDVKM. The length of the CDR3 is 17 residues. V was pared by 2 bases and J by 0 bases, with 17 bases between. Written as DNA, the CDR3 is TGTGCCAGCAGTTTAATTCTCTGGGGGACGGGCTCCTACGAGCAGTACTTC. It codes for CASSLILWGTGSYEQYF.

This clone appeared once. V and J are TRBV5-4 and TRBJ2-1; 11 bases align to TRBD2. The length of the CDR3 is 17 residues. Per germline, CDR1 SGHNT and CDR2 YYREEE (reference sequence). The trim removed 0 bases at V and 6 bases at J, leaving 8 bases unmatched. Here the CDR3 DNA reads TGTGCCAGCAGCTTGGGGGGACTAGCGGCGCAAGCCAATGAGCAGTTCTTC. It is translated as CASSLGGLAAQANEQFF. The variable domain in full, completed from reference TRBV5-4 and TRBJ2-1, reads ETGVTQSPTHLIKTRGQQVTLRCSSQSGHNTVSWYQQALGQGPQFIFQYYREEENGRGNFPPRFSGLQFPNYSSELNVNALELDDSALYLCASSLGGLAAQANEQFFGPGTRLTVL.